Following are 14 T cell receptor beta chains from one sample sequenced in a study of T cell repertoires in cytomegalovirus infection. TCRdb reprocessed the reads with MiXCR, giving one entry per CDR3 protein. The sample shows about 310,000 distinct CDR3 sequences, 17% of them seen only once. Sequenced material: PBMCs. These receptors all come from a human donor in good health (CMV status not recorded). Some clones in this sample may be carry-over from other donors' samples.

V and J are TRBV6-6 and TRBJ2-5, with D perhaps TRBD2 (6 bases). The CDR3 loop spans 16 amino acids. Trimming stripped 0 bases from V and 1 base from J, with 12 bases between. The germline V gene encodes CDR1 MNHNY and CDR2 SVGAGI (reference sequence). The CDR3: CASSYSIGGTQETQYF. CDR3 nucleotide sequence: TGTGCCAGCAGTTACTCGATTGGGGGGACCCAAGAGACCCAGTACTTC.

This clonotype came up many times. At one of its ends the junction is not consistent with the germline gene, which may arise from a read error. This chain uses TRBV7-7 with TRBJ1-4; D not resolved. CDR3 length equals 15 residues. Per the germline V gene, CDR1 is SSHAT and CDR2 is FNYEAQ (reference sequence). The CDR3 DNA sequence: TGTGCTAGCAGCCTTAGTTCAAGGGCTGGTGAAAAACTGTTTTTT. Translating it yields CASSLSSRAGEKLFF.

This clonotype turned up a few times. The rearrangement joins TRBV5-1 to TRBJ1-1, with TRBD1 matching 7 bases. V trimming: 7 bases; J trimming: 4 bases; junction bases outside the gene matches: 7. This CDR3 spans 13 amino acids. Germline V gene data show CDR1 as SGHRS and CDR2 as YFSETQ. CDR3 in amino acids: CASGLTGFTEAFF. CDR3 nucleotide sequence: TGCGCCAGCGGACTGACAGGGTTCACTGAAGCTTTCTTT.

The CDR3 spells CASRQGYLKAFF. CDR3 in DNA: TGTGCCAGCAGACAGGGGTATCTGAAGGCTTTCTTT. The genes are TRBV12-3 or TRBV12-4 and TRBJ1-1; TRBD1 agrees at 7 bases. The V gene end was trimmed by 6 bases and the J gene end by 11 bases; junction bases not matched to a gene: 9. The CDR3 has 12 residues.

This clonotype was seen only a few times. The chain combines TRBV5-1 with TRBJ2-1; possible D gene TRBD1, 5 bases. Trimming removed 3 bases at V and 5 bases at J, with 18 bases between. CDR1 SGHRS and CDR2 YFSETQ come from the germline V gene. The CDR3 contains 16 residues. The CDR3 loop reads CASSSRGSRTDNEQFF. The CDR3 DNA sequence: TGCGCCAGCAGCTCAAGGGGCTCCAGGACCGACAATGAGCAGTTCTTC.

This clonotype was counted a few times. The rearrangement joins TRBV19 to TRBJ1-1; D uncertain. Germline V lookup: CDR1 LNHDA, CDR2 SQIVND (reference sequence). V was cut by 3 bases and J by 0 bases, with 11 bases left in between. This CDR3 is 15 amino acids long. The CDR3 is CASSIFSTLNTEAFF. CDR3 sequence (DNA): TGTGCCAGTAGTATCTTCTCTACATTGAACACTGAAGCTTTCTTT.

This clonotype was counted only a few times. The chain recombines TRBV20-1 with TRBJ2-1, with 9 positions matching TRBD2. The ends lost 2 bases at V and 4 bases at J; junction bases unmatched: 6. Germline V gene sequence: CDR1 DFQATT, CDR2 SNEGSKA (reference sequence). This CDR3 comprises 15 residues. The CDR3 here is CSARSGAGGYNEQFF. The CDR3 DNA reads as TGCAGTGCTAGATCTGGAGCGGGGGGTTACAATGAGCAGTTCTTC.

The CDR3 spells CASSFFTNEKLFF. The CDR3, as DNA: TGTGCCAGCAGTTTCTTTACTAATGAAAAACTGTTTTTT. The chain has TRBV28 and TRBJ1-4, with D hard to call. The CDR3 is made up of 13 amino acids. Looked up from germline, CDR1 is MDHEN and CDR2 is SYDVKM. Trimming cost V 3 bases and J 2 bases, with 4 bases left between them.

The chain has TRBV25-1 and TRBJ1-2; 7 bases are shared with TRBD1. The CDR3 runs to 15 residues. CDR1 is MGHDK, CDR2 SYGVNS, per germline. V lost 5 bases, J lost 5 bases, and 11 bases stayed unmatched. The CDR3 reads CASSFEWTGEYGYTF. In DNA, the CDR3 is TGTGCCAGCAGTTTCGAGTGGACAGGAGAGTATGGCTACACCTTC.

The chain joins TRBV4-3 to TRBJ2-7; 8 bases map to TRBD1. V shed 4 bases, J shed 3 bases, and the junction held 8 bases outside the gene matches. The CDR3 has 15 residues. Germline lookup yields CDR1 LGHNA and CDR2 YSLEER. Here the CDR3 reads CASSRQTGGYYEQYF. As DNA, the CDR3 is TGCGCCAGCAGCCGCCAAACAGGGGGATACTACGAGCAGTACTTC.

This clonotype appeared a few times. J is TRBJ1-5 and V is TRBV5-6; D unclear. The germline V and J ends were trimmed by 2 bases and 1 base, with 7 bases remaining between them. The CDR3 loop spans 14 amino acids. The germline CDR1 and CDR2 sequences are SGHDT and YYEEEE. CDR3 DNA: TGTGCCAGCAGCTTCCGCAGAAGCAATCAGCCCCAGCATTTT. Protein sequence: CASSFRRSNQPQHF.

This clonotype was detected many times. The chain links TRBV11-3 to TRBJ1-5, with D hard to call. The germline V gene encodes CDR1 SGHNT and CDR2 YENEEA. With 6 bases removed from V and 5 bases from J, the gap between germline ends came to 14 bases. The CDR3 is 14 residues long. The CDR3 DNA reads TGTGCCAGCAGAAGGCCGGTGCCGGATCAGCCCCAGCATTTT. This translates into CASRRPVPDQPQHF. The full variable domain, with the rest looked up from reference TRBV11-3 and TRBJ1-5, is EAGVVQSPRYKIIEKKQPVAFWCNPISGHNTLYWYLQNLGQGPELLIRYENEEAVDDSQLPKDRFSAERLKGVDSTLKIQPAELGDSAVYLCASRRPVPDQPQHFGDGTRLSIL.

This chain's CDR3 is CASSSQGETYGYTF. The CDR3, as DNA: TGTGCCAGCAGTTCGCAGGGTGAAACTTATGGCTACACCTTC. The chain recombines TRBV12-3 or TRBV12-4 with TRBJ1-2; perhaps TRBD1 as D (5 bases). This CDR3 is built from 14 residues. The germline V and J ends were trimmed by 4 bases and 5 bases, with 14 bases remaining between them.

This clonotype was detected only a few times. The CDR3 here is CASSISVTALGYGYTF. CDR3 coding DNA: TGTGCCAGTAGTATATCGGTCACCGCTCTGGGCTATGGCTACACCTTC. The chain carries TRBV19 and TRBJ1-2; D call uncertain. The CDR3 spans 16 residues. The germline V and J ends were trimmed by 2 bases and 4 bases, with 17 bases remaining between them. In germline, CDR1 is LNHDA, CDR2 SQIVND (reference sequence). Combining the CDR3 with reference TRBV19 and TRBJ1-2 gives the whole variable domain DGGITQSPKYLFRKEGQNVTLSCEQNLNHDAMYWYRQDPGQGLRLIYYSQIVNDFQKGDIAEGYSVSREKKESFPLTVTSAQKNPTAFYLCASSISVTALGYGYTFGSGTRLTVV.